This TCR beta chain was observed in a study of T-cell reconstitution after alpha-beta-depleted transplantation in children. Study outcomes and limitations: One year after transplant, T-cell counts and diversity came mostly from newly produced T cells. In patients about two months after transplant, alpha-beta T cells reportedly arose from several hundred expanded graft clones.

Preparation of the TCRbeta library was carried out with unique molecular identifiers. TCRdb recomputed calls from the PCR reads with MiXCR, one row per CDR3 protein. The sample yields some 87,000 distinct CDR3 sequences, around 15% seen once. This clonotype turned up a few times. Its antigen is unidentified. The V gene end was trimmed by 0 bases and the J gene end by 5 bases; junction bases not matched to a gene: 4. CDR3 length: 17 residues. Germline V gene sequence: CDR1 LGHNA, CDR2 YSLEER. This clonotype was obtained from a male patient aged 2-15 years who had a stem cell transplant for acute lymphoblastic leukemia, so the T cells may come from the graft donor. The sample consisted of PBMCs, mostly from graft donor cells, taken 180 days after TCRalphabeta/CD19-depleted stem cell transplant. The V call is TRBV4-3, the J call TRBJ2-1; 13 bases match TRBD2. Here the CDR3 reads CASSQDPTSGGHNEQFF. Here the CDR3 DNA reads TGCGCCAGCAGCCAAGATCCGACTAGCGGGGGGCACAATGAGCAGTTCTTC.